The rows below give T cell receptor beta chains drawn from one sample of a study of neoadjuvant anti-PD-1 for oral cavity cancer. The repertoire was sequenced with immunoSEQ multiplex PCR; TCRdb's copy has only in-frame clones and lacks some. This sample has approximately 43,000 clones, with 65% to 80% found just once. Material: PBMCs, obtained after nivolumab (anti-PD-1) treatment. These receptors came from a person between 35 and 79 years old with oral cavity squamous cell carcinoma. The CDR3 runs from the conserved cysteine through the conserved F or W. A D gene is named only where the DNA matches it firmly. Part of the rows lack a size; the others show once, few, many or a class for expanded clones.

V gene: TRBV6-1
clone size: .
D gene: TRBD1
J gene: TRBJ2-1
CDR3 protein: CATKRNNAGQGEQFF
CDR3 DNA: TGTGCCACCAAAAGAAATAACGCGGGACAGGGGGAGCAGTTCTTC

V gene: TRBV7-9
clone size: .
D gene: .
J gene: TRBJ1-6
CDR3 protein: CASSPFLEGTNSPLHF
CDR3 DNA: TGTGCCAGCAGCCCCTTTCTAGAAGGTACCAATTCACCCCTCCACTTT

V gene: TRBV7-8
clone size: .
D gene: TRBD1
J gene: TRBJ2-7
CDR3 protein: CASSYQGDEQYF
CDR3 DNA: TGTGCCAGCAGCTATCAGGGGGACGAGCAGTACTTC

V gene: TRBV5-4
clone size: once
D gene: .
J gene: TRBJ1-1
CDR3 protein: CASSFSGTPNEAFF
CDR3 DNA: TGTGCCAGCAGCTTCTCCGGGACACCTAATGAAGCTTTCTTT

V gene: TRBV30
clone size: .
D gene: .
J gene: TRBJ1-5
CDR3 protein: CAWSVQTGRPGQPQHF
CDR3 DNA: TGTGCCTGGAGTGTACAAACGGGCAGGCCAGGTCAGCCCCAGCATTTT

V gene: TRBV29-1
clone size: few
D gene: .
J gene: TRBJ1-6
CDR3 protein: CSDERGYNSPLHF
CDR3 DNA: TGCAGCGACGAACGGGGTTATAATTCACCCCTCCACTTT

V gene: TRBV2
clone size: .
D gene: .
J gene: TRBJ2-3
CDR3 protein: CASIRDPRTDTQYF
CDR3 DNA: TGTGCCAGCATAAGGGACCCGCGCACAGATACGCAGTATTTT

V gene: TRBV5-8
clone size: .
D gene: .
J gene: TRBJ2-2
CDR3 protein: CASSLTWTTQVLFF
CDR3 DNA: TGTGCCAGCAGCTTGACCTGGACAACGCAGGTGCTGTTTTTT

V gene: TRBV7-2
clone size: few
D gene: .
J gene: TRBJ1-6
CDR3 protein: CASSLVGGLNSPLHF
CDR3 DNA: TGTGCCAGCAGCTTAGTGGGGGGGCTGAATTCACCCCTCCACTTT

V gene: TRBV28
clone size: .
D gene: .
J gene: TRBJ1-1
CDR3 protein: CASSLREGWVNTEAFF
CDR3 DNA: TGTGCCAGCAGTTTGAGGGAGGGGTGGGTGAACACTGAAGCTTTCTTT

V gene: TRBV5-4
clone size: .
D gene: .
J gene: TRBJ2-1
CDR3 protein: CASSWGGGLQGNEQFF
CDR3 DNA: TGTGCCAGCAGCTGGGGAGGGGGACTCCAGGGTAATGAGCAGTTCTTC

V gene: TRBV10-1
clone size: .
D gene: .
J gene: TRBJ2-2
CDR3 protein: CASSENWDTGELFF
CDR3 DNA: TGCGCCAGCAGTGAGAATTGGGACACCGGGGAGCTGTTTTTT

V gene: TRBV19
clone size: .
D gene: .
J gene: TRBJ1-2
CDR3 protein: CASSLGTANYGYTF
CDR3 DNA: TGTGCCAGTAGTCTCGGGACTGCTAACTATGGCTACACCTTC

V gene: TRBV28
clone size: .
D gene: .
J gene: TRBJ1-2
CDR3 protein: CASSFYREGYTF
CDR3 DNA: TGTGCCAGCAGTTTCTACAGGGAGGGCTACACCTTC

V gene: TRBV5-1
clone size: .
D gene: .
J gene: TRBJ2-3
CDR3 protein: CASSLAAGSTDTQYF
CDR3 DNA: TGCGCCAGCAGCTTGGCGGCGGGGAGCACAGATACGCAGTATTTT

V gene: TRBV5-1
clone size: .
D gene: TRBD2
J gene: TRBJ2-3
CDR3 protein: CASSFYGTSGGSTDTQYF
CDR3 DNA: TGCGCCAGCAGCTTCTACGGGACTAGCGGGGGAAGCACAGATACGCAGTATTTT

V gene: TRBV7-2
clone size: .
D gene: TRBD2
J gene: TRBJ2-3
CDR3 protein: CASSPPGLAGGQDTQYF
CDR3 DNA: TGTGCCAGCAGCCCCCCGGGACTAGCGGGGGGGCAAGATACGCAGTATTTT

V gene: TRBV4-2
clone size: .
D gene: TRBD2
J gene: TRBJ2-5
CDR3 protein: CASSQELSSGGQETQYF
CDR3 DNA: TGTGCCAGCAGCCAAGAACTGTCTAGCGGGGGTCAAGAGACCCAGTACTTC

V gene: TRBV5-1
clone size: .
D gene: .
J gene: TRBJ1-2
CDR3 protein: CASSLEAAANYGYTF
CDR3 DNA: TGCGCCAGCAGCTTGGAGGCAGCCGCTAACTATGGCTACACCTTC

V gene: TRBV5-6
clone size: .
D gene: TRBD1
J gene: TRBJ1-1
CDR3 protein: CASTLHGQGARTEAFF
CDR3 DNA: TGTGCCAGCACCCTACACGGACAGGGGGCTAGGACTGAAGCTTTCTTT

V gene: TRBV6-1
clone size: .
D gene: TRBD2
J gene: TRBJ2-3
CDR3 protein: CASSEGVAGGLKRTDTQYF
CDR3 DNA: TGTGCCAGCAGTGAGGGTGTGGCGGGGGGGCTAAAACGGACAGATACGCAGTATTTT

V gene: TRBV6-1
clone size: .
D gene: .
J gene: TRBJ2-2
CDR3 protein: CALAPRAGELFF
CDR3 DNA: TGTGCCTTAGCCCCGAGAGCCGGGGAGCTGTTTTTT

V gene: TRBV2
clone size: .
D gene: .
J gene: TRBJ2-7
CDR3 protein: CASSGRTYEQYF
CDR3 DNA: TGTGCCAGCAGTGGGCGGACCTACGAGCAGTACTTC

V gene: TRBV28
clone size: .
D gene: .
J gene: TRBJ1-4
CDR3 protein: CASRGRSNEKLFF
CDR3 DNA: TGTGCCAGCAGGGGCAGGAGCAATGAAAAACTGTTTTTT

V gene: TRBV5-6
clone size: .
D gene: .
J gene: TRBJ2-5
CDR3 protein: CASSLVEILNGETQYF
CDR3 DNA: TGTGCCAGCAGCTTGGTGGAGATCCTTAACGGAGAGACCCAGTACTTC

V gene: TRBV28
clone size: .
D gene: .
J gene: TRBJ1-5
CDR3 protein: CASSLKRTLFHPAQHF
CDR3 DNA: TGTGCCAGCAGTTTAAAGCGGACGCTCTTTCATCCAGCCCAGCATTTT

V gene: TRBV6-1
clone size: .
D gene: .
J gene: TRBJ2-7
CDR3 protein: CASSEMYEQYF
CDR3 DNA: TGTGCCAGCAGTGAAATGTACGAGCAGTACTTC

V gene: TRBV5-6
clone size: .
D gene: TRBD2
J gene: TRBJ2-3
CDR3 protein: CASSGTSGGASTQYF
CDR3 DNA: TGTGCCAGCAGCGGGACTAGCGGGGGGGCAAGTACGCAGTATTTT